One sample yielded the 14 T cell receptor beta chains listed below, sequenced in a study of identical twins. MiXCR, applied by TCRdb to the 5' RACE reads, yields one record per CDR3 protein. Of some 96,000 distinct CDR3 sequences in the sample, just under 6% are singletons; the top ten hold roughly 12%. The sequencing input was memory T cells sorted from blood. The receptor set was obtained from a woman aged 50 to 60 in good health.

This clonotype has only a few counts. The chain combines TRBV12-3 or TRBV12-4 with TRBJ2-2; possible D gene TRBD1, 6 bases. Trimming pared 7 bases from V and 1 base from J, leaving 13 bases between. CDR3 length: 15 amino acids. CDR3 region: CASTWGTMNTGELFF. The CDR3 coding sequence is TGTGCCAGCACCTGGGGGACAATGAACACCGGGGAGCTGTTTTTT.

This clonotype has at least ten counts. V gene TRBV12-3 or TRBV12-4 combines with J gene TRBJ2-1, with 7 nucleotides matching TRBD2. V gave up 8 bases and J gave up 3 bases; unmatched junction bases: 4. CDR3 size: 13 residues. The CDR3 DNA sequence: TGTGCCAGCGGGAGGGCTTTCTACAATGAGCAGTTCTTC. It is translated as CASGRAFYNEQFF.

This clonotype occurred many times. This rearrangement joins TRBV29-1 to TRBJ2-7; 10 nucleotides agree with TRBD1. The V segment lost 7 bases and the J segment 6 bases; nucleotides outside the gene matches: 9. Germline loops: CDR1 SQVTM, CDR2 ANQGSEA. The CDR3 runs to 13 residues. CDR3 nucleotide sequence: TGCAGCGCGAGACAGGGGGCGCGGAGCGAGCAGTACTTC. Protein sequence: CSARQGARSEQYF.

This clonotype was counted a few times. The chain recombines TRBV19 with TRBJ2-1; D is uncertain. V gave up 10 bases and J gave up 8 bases, with 21 bases separating them. Germline values: CDR1 LNHDA, CDR2 SQIVND (reference sequence). The CDR3 runs 14 residues. CDR3 DNA: TGTGCCACATCTCCCGGCTATCAAAGGGATGAGCAGTTCTTC. The encoded protein is CATSPGYQRDEQFF. The whole variable domain, remainder taken from reference TRBV19 and TRBJ2-1, is DGGITQSPKYLFRKEGQNVTLSCEQNLNHDAMYWYRQDPGQGLRLIYYSQIVNDFQKGDIAEGYSVSREKKESFPLTVTSAQKNPTAFYLCATSPGYQRDEQFFGPGTRLTVL.

In its sample, this clonotype was seen many times. The rearrangement links TRBV29-1 to TRBJ1-5, with D possibly TRBD1 on 5 matching bases. The germline V gene encodes CDR1 SQVTM and CDR2 ANQGSEA. V gave up 7 bases and J gave up 5 bases, with 15 bases separating them. The CDR3 loop spans 13 amino acids. The CDR3 DNA reads TGCAGCGCGCAGGGTGGAAGAGATCAGCCCCAGCATTTT. This translates into CSAQGGRDQPQHF.

Notes on this clonotype: This may arise from a read error, as a much more abundant clone is one base away. V gene TRBV29-1 combines with J gene TRBJ1-1; TRBD1 aligns across 7 bases. Losses at the gene ends were 5 bases for V and 6 bases for J; bases not matched to a gene: 12. Germline CDR1 is SQVTM and CDR2 is ANQGSEA. The CDR3 spans 14 residues. The CDR3 DNA sequence: TGCAGCGTTCAACCGGGACAGAGAAACCCTGAAGCTTTCTTT. Its translation is CSVQPGQRNPEAFF.

The chain has TRBV7-9 and TRBJ2-3; D may be TRBD1 (6 bases). V lost 5 bases, J lost 5 bases, and 11 bases lay in between. There are 13 residues in the CDR3. CDR1 SEHNR and CDR2 FQNEAQ come from the germline V gene (reference sequence). In DNA form, the CDR3 reads TGTGCCAGCAGCATACAGGGTCTAGATACGCAGTATTTT. Protein product: CASSIQGLDTQYF.

This clonotype was seen many times. V is TRBV14 and J is TRBJ2-2; tentative D call: TRBD2 (6 bases). V lost 4 bases and J lost 4, with 22 bases in between. Germline V gene data show CDR1 as SGHDN and CDR2 as FVKESK. The CDR3 has 18 amino acids. DNA for the CDR3: TGTGCCAGCAGCCTCCTAGGAAGCGGGCGTTCGAGCACCGGGGAGCTGTTTTTT. It is translated as CASSLLGSGRSSTGELFF.

The table lists this clonotype with many counts. This rearrangement joins TRBV20-1 to TRBJ1-4; D is unresolved. V lost 0 bases and J lost 3, with 8 bases in between. The CDR3 extends over 14 amino acids. CDR1 is DFQATT and CDR2 is SNEGSKA in the germline V gene (reference sequence). The CDR3 protein is CSARDRTANEKLFF. CDR3 DNA: TGCAGTGCTAGAGATCGTACAGCTAATGAAAAACTGTTTTTT.

This clonotype has at least ten counts. This chain links TRBV20-1 with TRBJ2-1, with 7 bases matching TRBD2. Germline V gene data show CDR1 as DFQATT and CDR2 as SNEGSKA (reference sequence). V lost 5 bases and J lost 0; bases outside the gene matches: 7. This CDR3 is built from 15 residues. In nucleotides, the CDR3 is TGCAGTGCTGGGGGAGGGAGGGGCTCCTACAATGAGCAGTTCTTC. Its protein is CSAGGGRGSYNEQFF.

Ten or more counts support this clonotype. V is TRBV12-3 or TRBV12-4 and J is TRBJ2-5; D is uncertain. The CDR3 covers 13 residues. V lost 3 bases and J lost 5, with 10 bases in between. CDR3 sequence: CASSFSKEETQYF. CDR3 coding DNA: TGTGCCAGCAGTTTCAGTAAAGAGGAGACCCAGTACTTC.

This clonotype was seen ten or more times. This rearrangement joins TRBV21-1 to TRBJ1-5; TRBD1, as called in the table, went unchecked against the DNA. TRBV21-1 is marked as a pseudogene. CDR3 length equals 16 residues. In DNA, the CDR3 is TGTGCCAGCAGAGTAGATCGGGGGGGCGGCAATCAGCCCCAGCATTTT. Translating it yields CASRVDRGGGNQPQHF.

This clonotype was found a few times. CDR3 protein: CASSPGTFTEAFF. CDR3 sequence (DNA): TGTGCCAGCTCACCAGGGACGTTTACTGAAGCTTTCTTT. V usage is TRBV18 and J usage is TRBJ1-1; a possible D gene is TRBD1 (5 bases). CDR1 and CDR2 (germline): KGHSH, LQKENI. The CDR3 runs to 13 residues. Trimming pared 2 bases from V and 5 bases from J, leaving 9 bases between.

This clonotype has a handful of counts. The chain has TRBV24-1 and TRBJ1-1; D is possibly TRBD1 (6 bases). This CDR3 contains 16 residues. Trimming pared 4 bases from V and 12 bases from J, leaving 26 bases between. Germline CDR1 KGHDR, CDR2 SFDVKD. The CDR3 reads CATSDRPLGGGSQSFF. CDR3 DNA: TGTGCCACCAGTGACCGCCCCCTAGGGGGGGGCTCGCAGTCTTTCTTT.